The table lists the clone carrying this T cell receptor (beta chain) with a count of one. Produced via immunoSEQ multiplex PCR; TCRdb's table is partial and in-frame only. This repertoire shows fewer than 200,000 clones, 96% found once; its top ten account for 1%. Per germline, CDR1 MNHNY and CDR2 SVGAGI (reference sequence). The CDR3 length is 14 residues. V was shortened by 5 bases and J by 8 bases, with 16 bases between the two germline ends. This sample was taken from a study of control samples from healthy donors and cancer patients. The sequence derives from a woman aged 25 to 39 in good health. Sample: blood. The V gene is TRBV6-6, the J gene TRBJ2-1, with D possibly TRBD2 on 5 matching bases. CDR3 protein: CASSPGLTGDEQFF. DNA of the CDR3: TGTGCCAGCAGTCCAGGACTGACCGGAGATGAGCAGTTCTTC.